Listed below are T cell receptor beta chains from one sample, sequenced in a study of response to subunit inactivated influenza vaccine. TCRdb itself ran the RT-PCR reads through MiXCR, one entry per CDR3 protein. The table has some 600,000 distinct CDR3 sequences, around 13% seen once. Sample: PBMCs from blood, taken less than 15 days before vaccination. Receptors originate from a middle-aged man who received an inactivated influenza vaccine. The CDR3 runs from the conserved cysteine through the conserved F or W. D genes are given only for firm matches. The size of a clone is reported for some rows only, either as once, few or many, or as a class for expanded clones.

many TRBD1 TRBJ1-5 TRBV12-3/TRBV12-4 CASSLTGGWQPQHF TGTGCCAGCAGCCTTACAGGGGGCTGGCAGCCCCAGCATTTT
. TRBD2 TRBJ2-3 TRBV4-3 CASSQTSGGPPSTDTQYF TGCGCCAGCAGCCAAACTAGCGGGGGACCACCTAGCACAGATACGCAGTATTTT
. . TRBJ2-3 TRBV29-1 CSVDPRDTQYF TGCAGCGTTGACCCCCGGGATACGCAGTATTTT
. TRBD2 TRBJ2-3 TRBV3-1 CASSQDPAGEPSTDTQYF TGTGCCAGCAGCCAAGATCCAGCGGGAGAACCTAGCACAGATACGCAGTATTTT
. . TRBJ1-5 TRBV20-1 CSARAFGAVDSNQPQHF TGCAGTGCTAGAGCTTTCGGGGCTGTTGATAGCAATCAGCCCCAGCATTTT
. . TRBJ2-3 TRBV6-1 CASRETTSTDTQYF TGTGCCAGCAGGGAGACGACTAGCACAGATACGCAGTATTTT
. TRBD2 TRBJ2-7 TRBV12-3/TRBV12-4 CASRPSGIPYEQYF TGTGCCAGCAGACCTAGCGGGATCCCCTACGAGCAGTACTTC
many . TRBJ1-1 TRBV7-2 CASSSQISSRAFF TGTGCCAGCAGCTCTCAGATCTCAAGTCGAGCTTTCTTT
many TRBD1 TRBJ2-1 TRBV28 CASKPTGGAYNEQFF TGTGCCAGCAAACCCACAGGGGGCGCTTACAATGAGCAGTTCTTC
. . TRBJ2-4 TRBV6-2/TRBV6-3 CASSYTLAELYKAKNIQYF TGTGCCAGCAGTTACACCTTAGCGGAGCTGTACAAAGCCAAAAACATTCAGTACTTC
many . TRBJ2-2 TRBV2 CASSPISSATGELFF TGTGCCAGCAGTCCGATCTCCAGCGCAACCGGGGAGCTGTTTTTT
. . TRBJ1-2 TRBV4-3 CASSAQPGANYGYTF TGCGCCAGCAGCGCGCAGCCGGGAGCTAACTATGGCTACACCTTC
many . TRBJ2-5 TRBV11-2 CASSQHSPKETQYF TGTGCCAGCAGCCAACATTCCCCCAAAGAGACCCAGTACTTC
many . TRBJ1-5 TRBV6-1 CASSPNPDRISNQPQHF TGTGCCAGCAGCCCAAATCCCGACAGGATAAGCAATCAGCCCCAGCATTTT
few . TRBJ2-7 TRBV15 CATSLPGVYEQYF TGTGCCACCAGCCTCCCAGGGGTCTACGAGCAGTACTTC
few TRBD1 TRBJ2-1 TRBV7-6 CASSLKAGTANYNEQFF TGTGCCAGCAGCTTAAAAGCCGGGACAGCTAACTACAATGAGCAGTTCTTC
many TRBD2 TRBJ2-7 TRBV4-3 CASSQDTGLAGYEQYF TGCGCCAGCAGCCAAGATACGGGACTAGCAGGCTACGAGCAGTACTTC
many . TRBJ1-1 TRBV6-2/TRBV6-3 CASSRDGHLTEAFF TGTGCCAGCAGCCGGGACGGCCACCTGACTGAAGCTTTCTTT
few . TRBJ2-3 TRBV4-3 CASSQEGRGPGTDTQYF TGCGCCAGCAGCCAAGAGGGGAGGGGGCCCGGCACAGATACGCAGTATTTT
few . TRBJ1-2 TRBV11-2 CASSLGGVTPYGYTF TGTGCCAGCAGCTTAGGAGGGGTGACACCCTATGGCTACACCTTC
few . TRBJ2-7 TRBV25-1 CASSESYGFSEQYF TGTGCCAGCAGTGAATCTTACGGATTTTCCGAGCAGTACTTC
. . TRBJ1-5 TRBV18 CASSNLGGSNQPQHF TGTGCCAGCTCAAACCTGGGAGGGAGCAATCAGCCCCAGCATTTT
many TRBD1 TRBJ2-1 TRBV24-1 CATSEPTGGRNEQFF TGTGCCACCAGTGAACCTACAGGGGGAAGGAATGAGCAGTTCTTC
many . TRBJ1-4 TRBV10-2 CATQGSTNEKLFF TGCGCCACACAGGGTTCGACTAATGAAAAACTGTTTTTT
few TRBD1 TRBJ2-7 TRBV4-3 CASSQVTGGTYEQYF TGCGCCAGCAGCCAAGTGACAGGGGGCACGTACGAGCAGTACTTC
once . TRBJ2-7 TRBV7-9 CASSSGDSVEQYF TGTGCCAGCAGCTCGGGGGACTCGGTCGAGCAGTACTTC
few TRBD2 TRBJ2-2 TRBV4-3 CASSQGRLAAINTGELFF TGCGCCAGCAGCCAAGGTCGGCTAGCGGCCATAAACACCGGGGAGCTGTTTTTT
few . TRBJ2-7 TRBV5-1 CASSLVGAPHEQYF TGCGCCAGCAGCTTGGTCGGGGCCCCCCACGAGCAGTACTTC
. TRBD1 TRBJ1-2 TRBV12-3/TRBV12-4 CASSSGQGWNYGYTF TGTGCCAGCAGTTCCGGACAGGGGTGGAACTATGGCTACACCTTC
. . TRBJ1-6 TRBV12-3/TRBV12-4 CASSELSSYNSPLHF TGTGCCAGCAGTGAGCTCAGCTCCTATAATTCACCCCTCCACTTT
. . TRBJ2-7 TRBV7-2 CASSITTGLMYEQYF TGTGCCAGCAGCATAACAACGGGACTCATGTACGAGCAGTACTTC
. TRBD1 TRBJ2-3 TRBV7-2 CASSSWTGRADTQYF TGTGCCAGCAGCTCCTGGACAGGGCGGGCGGATACGCAGTATTTT
. TRBD2 TRBJ2-3 TRBV10-3 CAIRGLAGSIDTQYF TGTGCCATCAGAGGACTAGCGGGGAGTATAGATACGCAGTATTTT